Following are 13 T cell receptor beta chains from one sample sequenced in a study of blood T cell repertoires in COVID-19. The method was immunoSEQ multiplex PCR; TCRdb's version includes in-frame clones alone and lacks a portion of them. The data contain around 160,000 clones, roughly 84% of them singletons. The specimen was peripheral blood. The receptors derive from a human donor in a cohort sampled during active COVID-19.

As DNA, the CDR3 is TGTGCCAGCAGCTTAGTCAGTAGCGGGGGGGCAAAGCAAGAGACCCAGTACTTC. It specifies CASSLVSSGGAKQETQYF. The chain links TRBV7-6 to TRBJ2-5; 11 nucleotides line up with TRBD2. With V trimmed by 1 base and J by 2 bases, 9 bases remained unmatched. The CDR3 consists of 18 residues. Looked up from germline, CDR1 is SGHVS and CDR2 is FNYEAQ.

The V call is TRBV10-3, the J call TRBJ1-5; D uncertain. Deletions cut 11 bases from V and 3 bases from J, with 26 bases between. This CDR3 has 17 amino acids. CDR1 is ENHRY, CDR2 SYGVKD, per germline. In DNA form, the CDR3 reads TGTGCCGCAAGCTCTGTCAACCCAACCCTGTACAATCAGCCCCAGCATTTT. Translating gives CAASSVNPTLYNQPQHF.

The rearrangement links TRBV19 to TRBJ1-1; 7 nucleotides align to TRBD1. The trim removed 6 bases at V and 4 bases at J, leaving 5 bases unmatched. The CDR3 contains 13 residues. Germline V CDR1 and CDR2: LNHDA, SQIVND (reference sequence). The CDR3 DNA follows: TGTGCCAGTAGCCTGGGACAGCTCACTGAAGCTTTCTTT. It codes for CASSLGQLTEAFF.

The V call is TRBV6-2 or TRBV6-3, the J call TRBJ1-1; 8 positions agree with TRBD1. The trim removed 2 bases at V and 3 bases at J, leaving 8 bases unmatched. The CDR3 totals 16 residues. CDR1 is MNHEY and CDR2 is SVGEGT in the germline V gene. The CDR3 sequence: CASSYPSDRAYTEAFF. For the CDR3, the DNA is TGTGCCAGCAGTTACCCTTCGGACAGGGCCTACACTGAAGCTTTCTTT.

The chain uses TRBV5-1 and TRBJ2-5; weak D call: TRBD2 (7 bases). V lost 2 bases to trimming and J lost 5 bases, with 13 bases between them. The CDR3 covers 14 residues. The germline CDR1 and CDR2 sequences are SGHRS and YFSETQ. The CDR3 coding sequence is TGCGCCAGCAGCTTTTGGGGGGGCGAGGAGACCCAGTACTTC. Translated, it gives CASSFWGGEETQYF. The full variable domain, with the rest looked up from reference TRBV5-1 and TRBJ2-5, is KAGVTQTPRYLIKTRGQQVTLSCSPISGHRSVSWYQQTPGQGLQFLFEYFSETQRNKGNFPGRFSGRQFSNSRSEMNVSTLELGDSALYLCASSFWGGEETQYFGPGTRLLVL.

CDR3 in DNA: TGTGCCAGCAGTTACCGCAGGACAGGGGATAACTACGAGCAGTACTTC. The encoded protein is CASSYRRTGDNYEQYF. The rearrangement links TRBV6-5 to TRBJ2-7; the match to TRBD1 covers 9 bases. V lost 2 bases and J lost 3; bases outside the gene matches: 8. The CDR3 is 16 residues long. CDR1 and CDR2 from the germline V gene are MNHEY and SVGAGI.

This rearrangement joins TRBV18 to TRBJ2-7; the D gene is possibly TRBD2 (6 bases). Germline assignment: CDR1 KGHSH and CDR2 LQKENI. This CDR3 region has 13 residues. Trimming removed 5 bases from V and 6 bases from J, with 14 bases in between. The CDR3 DNA follows: TGTGCCAGCTCAACGAATGGGGGAGGCGAGCAGTACTTC. Translation: CASSTNGGGEQYF.

The chain uses TRBV7-9 and TRBJ1-2, with D uncertain. V was shortened by 5 bases and J by 7 bases, with 17 bases between the two germline ends. CDR3 length equals 14 residues. Germline V gene data show CDR1 as SEHNR and CDR2 as FQNEAQ (reference sequence). CDR3 nucleotides: TGTGCCAGCAGCCCTACAGCCCTCCTGGGTGGCTACACCTTC. This sequence encodes CASSPTALLGGYTF.

This chain uses TRBV3-1 (or the pseudogene TRBV3-2) with TRBJ1-1; D is ambiguous. The germline V gene has CDR1 LGHDT and CDR2 YNNKEL (reference sequence). The CDR3 spans 13 residues. Trimming took 0 bases from V and 6 from J, leaving 8 bases between them. The CDR3 DNA reads as TGTGCCAGCAGCCAAGATCCCCGTTCTGAAGCTTTCTTT. It specifies CASSQDPRSEAFF.

This chain joins TRBV14 and TRBJ1-2; possibly TRBD1 for D (5 bases). The CDR3 runs to 14 residues. Germline V gives CDR1 SGHDN, CDR2 FVKESK. V lost 0 bases and J lost 8, with 13 bases in between. DNA for the CDR3: TGTGCCAGCAGCCAAGATTGGGGCGGGGCCGGCTACACCTTC. It encodes CASSQDWGGAGYTF.

This chain links TRBV11-1 with TRBJ1-6; TRBD1 agrees at 8 bases. Germline loops: CDR1 SGHAT, CDR2 FQDESV (reference sequence). This CDR3 comprises 14 residues. The V gene end was trimmed by 6 bases and the J gene end by 5 bases; junction bases not matched to a gene: 3. Here the CDR3 reads CASSYRGNNSPLHF. The CDR3 coding sequence is TGTGCCAGCAGTTACAGGGGGAATAATTCACCCCTCCACTTT.

The chain carries TRBV19 and TRBJ2-5; 9 nucleotides align to TRBD2. The CDR3 is 16 amino acids. Trimming took 5 bases from V and 2 from J; bases not matched to a gene: 9. Germline CDR1 and CDR2: LNHDA and SQIVND (reference sequence). The CDR3 DNA reads TGTGCCAGTAGTCGCAGAGGGCGGGGGGGACAAGAGACCCAGTACTTC. Translation gives CASSRRGRGGQETQYF.

The rearrangement uses TRBV5-5 and TRBJ2-3; 11 bases align to TRBD2. V shed 4 bases, J shed 5 bases, and the junction held 9 bases outside the gene matches. Germline assignment: CDR1 SGHKS and CDR2 YYEKEE (reference sequence). The CDR3 has 16 residues. Here the CDR3 DNA reads TGTGCCAGCAGCCAGACTAGCGGGGCGGGAGTAGATACGCAGTATTTT. Amino acids: CASSQTSGAGVDTQYF.